The sequence of this TCR beta chain was determined in a study of T cell repertoires in cytomegalovirus infection. Overall study context: In public TCR beta signatures, there were indications of both CMV infection and matching HLA type.

Per germline, CDR1 MNHEY and CDR2 SVGEGT. This CDR3 contains 16 residues. With V trimmed by 8 bases and J by 0 bases, 12 bases remained unmatched. MiXCR, applied by TCRdb to the reads, yields one record per CDR3 protein. Of approximately 990,000 distinct CDR3 sequences in the sample, approximately 31% were seen once. Study observations and caveats: Ex vivo responses were dominated by HLA-C-restricted CMV-specific TCR beta clonotypes.

As to this clonotype: What it recognizes is unknown.

The sequencing used cultured CD8+ T cells from PBMCs, collected from culture after CMV antigen stimulation. V gene TRBV6-2 or TRBV6-3 combines with J gene TRBJ2-5; 7 bases align to TRBD2. The receptor's source is a human donor in good health (CMV status not recorded). Some clones in this sample may be carry-over from other donors' samples. CDR3 nucleotides: TGTGCCAGCTCCCCGGGGGGACCCTCGTACCAAGAGACCCAGTACTTC. As protein: CASSPGGPSYQETQYF.